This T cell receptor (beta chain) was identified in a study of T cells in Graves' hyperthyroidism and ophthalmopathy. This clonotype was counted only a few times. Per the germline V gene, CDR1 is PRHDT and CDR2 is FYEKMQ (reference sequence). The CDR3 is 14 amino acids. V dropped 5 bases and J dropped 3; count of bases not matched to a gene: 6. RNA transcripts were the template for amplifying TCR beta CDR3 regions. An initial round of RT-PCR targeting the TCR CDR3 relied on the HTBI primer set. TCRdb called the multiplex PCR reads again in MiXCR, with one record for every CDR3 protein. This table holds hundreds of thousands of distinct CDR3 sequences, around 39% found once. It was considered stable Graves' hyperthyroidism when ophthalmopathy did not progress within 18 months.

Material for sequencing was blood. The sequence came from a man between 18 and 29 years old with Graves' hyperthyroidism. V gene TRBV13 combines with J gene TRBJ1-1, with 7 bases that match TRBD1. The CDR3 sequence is CASSARDSYTEAFF. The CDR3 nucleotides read TGTGCCAGCAGCGCACGGGACAGTTACACTGAAGCTTTCTTT.